The 9 T cell receptor beta chains listed next were all sequenced from one sample in a study of blood T cell repertoires in COVID-19. Produced via immunoSEQ multiplex PCR; TCRdb's table is partial and in-frame only. This table holds 200,000 or so clones, roughly 80% found once. The sample consisted of peripheral blood. These receptors all stem from a man aged 55 to 69 with active or convalescent COVID-19.

The genes are TRBV11-3 and TRBJ2-1, with 9 nucleotides matching TRBD2. Germline V gives CDR1 SGHNT, CDR2 YENEEA. With V trimmed by 5 bases and J by 4 bases, 9 bases remained unmatched. The CDR3 loop spans 16 amino acids. CDR3 loop: CASSPGLAGGYNEQFF. The DNA of the CDR3 is TGTGCCAGCAGCCCCGGACTGGCGGGAGGGTACAATGAGCAGTTCTTC.

In its sample, this clone was seen once. The V call is TRBV27, the J call TRBJ1-6; D gene unclear. Germline V lookup: CDR1 MNHEY, CDR2 SMNVEV (reference sequence). CDR3 length: 13 residues. V lost 2 bases to trimming and J lost 7 bases, with 6 bases between them. The CDR3 bases are TGTGCCAGCAGTTTAGGCGGGAATTCACCCCTCCACTTT. Residues: CASSLGGNSPLHF.

The CDR3 loop reads CASSLAKGTGERDQPQHF. The CDR3 nucleotides are TGTGCCAGCAGCTTAGCGAAAGGGACAGGGGAACGAGATCAGCCCCAGCATTTT. The V gene is TRBV7-8, the J gene TRBJ1-5; 10 bases fit TRBD1. The CDR3 is 18 residues long. V was pared by 0 bases and J by 5 bases, with 10 bases of the junction left unmatched. Germline V gene sequence: CDR1 SGHVS, CDR2 FQNEAQ.

This clone came up many times. The V and J genes are TRBV18 and TRBJ2-5; tentative D call: TRBD2 (6 bases). The V end lost 2 bases, the J end lost 3 bases, and 10 bases lay between the germline ends. The CDR3 length is 14 residues. The germline V gene has CDR1 KGHSH and CDR2 LQKENI. This CDR3 is CASSPASEKETQYF. Written as DNA, the CDR3 is TGTGCCAGCTCACCAGCTAGCGAAAAAGAGACCCAGTACTTC. The complete variable domain, with remaining parts taken from reference TRBV18 and TRBJ2-5, reads NAGVMQNPRHLVRRRGQEARLRCSPMKGHSHVYWYRQLPEEGLKFMVYLQKENIIDESGMPKERFSAEFPKEGPSILRIQQVVRGDSAAYFCASSPASEKETQYFGPGTRLLVL.

The chain combines TRBV28 with TRBJ1-2; D might be TRBD1 (5 bases). Between the trimmed V and J ends, which lost 6 bases and 0 bases, there was a span of 23 bases. The CDR3 is 18 residues long. CDR1 and CDR2 (germline): MDHEN, SYDVKM. The CDR3 sequence is CASRSGRDRGLPNYGYTF. The CDR3 nucleotides read TGTGCCAGCAGATCCGGTAGGGATAGGGGCCTGCCTAACTATGGCTACACCTTC.

Only a few counts were recorded for this clone. The chain recombines TRBV11-2 with TRBJ2-3, with 10 positions matching TRBD1. Germline V lookup: CDR1 SGHAT, CDR2 FQNNGV. This CDR3 comprises 17 residues. Trimming took 5 bases from V and 3 from J; bases not matched to a gene: 11. The CDR3 protein is CASSTASTGGRTDTQYF. CDR3 sequence (DNA): TGTGCCAGCAGCACCGCCTCGACAGGGGGCAGGACAGATACGCAGTATTTT.

The genes are TRBV5-4 and TRBJ1-6; D perhaps matches TRBD1 (5 bases). This CDR3 has 15 amino acids. Trimming stripped 1 base from V and 7 bases from J, with 12 bases between. Germline values: CDR1 SGHNT, CDR2 YYREEE (reference sequence). CDR3 sequence (DNA): TGTGCCAGCAGCTTGCAGGGCAGGTGGAATTCACCCCTCCACTTT. It yields the protein CASSLQGRWNSPLHF.

The chain uses TRBV7-6 and TRBJ2-1; 10 bases map to TRBD2. Trimming at V came to 1 base and at J to 3 bases, leaving 9 bases not matched to a gene. The germline gives CDR1 SGHVS, CDR2 FNYEAQ. The CDR3 spans 18 residues. This CDR3 is CASSLVLGLAGVYNEQFF. CDR3 in DNA: TGTGCCAGCAGCTTAGTCCTTGGGCTAGCGGGAGTCTACAATGAGCAGTTCTTC.

There are a few counts of this clone. The rearrangement uses TRBV19 and TRBJ1-5; 8 bases are a match to TRBD1. J lost 7 bases, V lost 7 bases, and 6 bases had no gene match. From germline, CDR1 is LNHDA and CDR2 SQIVND (reference sequence). The CDR3 extends over 13 amino acids. CDR3 nucleotide sequence: TGTGCCAGTATGAACAGGGGGATCCAGCCCCAGCATTTT. It specifies CASMNRGIQPQHF.